This TCR beta chain emerged from a study of blood T cell repertoires in COVID-19. Turning to the study itself: Italy, Spain and the United States were the sources of the convalescent and acute COVID-19 samples. PBMCs, B-cell-depleted T cells, or T cells provided the cDNA or gDNA that made up the material.

Authors' data handling: Reference gene primer amplification in the assay estimated nucleated cell counts. Assay: immunoSEQ multiplex PCR; the TCRdb copy retains only in-frame clones and omits some. V, J and clone size are those of that table, while D and trimming were read from the DNA. The sample lists about 90,000 clones, around 90% occurring once. The CDR3 loop spans 14 amino acids. Germline V gives CDR1 KGHSH, CDR2 LQKENI. J gave up 1 base and V 4 bases, and 1 base lay outside the gene matches. The chain carries TRBV18 and TRBJ1-2, with 9 positions matching TRBD1. The sequenced material came from peripheral blood. The clonotype was recovered from a woman between 70 and 85 years old with acute or convalescent COVID-19. Here the CDR3 DNA reads TGTGCCAGCTCACGGACAGGGGATAACTATGGCTACACCTTC. Its protein is CASSRTGDNYGYTF. Variable domain in full (rest from reference TRBV18 and TRBJ1-2): NAGVMQNPRHLVRRRGQEARLRCSPMKGHSHVYWYRQLPEEGLKFMVYLQKENIIDESGMPKERFSAEFPKEGPSILRIQQVVRGDSAAYFCASSRTGDNYGYTFGSGTRLTVV.